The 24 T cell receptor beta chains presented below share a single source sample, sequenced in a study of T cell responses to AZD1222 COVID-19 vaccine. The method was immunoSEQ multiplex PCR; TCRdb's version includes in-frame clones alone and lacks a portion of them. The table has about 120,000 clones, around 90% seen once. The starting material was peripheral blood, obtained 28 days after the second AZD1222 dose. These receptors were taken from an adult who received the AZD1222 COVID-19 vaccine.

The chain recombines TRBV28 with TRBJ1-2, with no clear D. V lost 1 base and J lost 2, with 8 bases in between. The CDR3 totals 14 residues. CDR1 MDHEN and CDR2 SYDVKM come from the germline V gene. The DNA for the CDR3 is TGTGCCAGCAGTTTATTACAAGACAACTATGGCTACACCTTC. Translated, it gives CASSLLQDNYGYTF.

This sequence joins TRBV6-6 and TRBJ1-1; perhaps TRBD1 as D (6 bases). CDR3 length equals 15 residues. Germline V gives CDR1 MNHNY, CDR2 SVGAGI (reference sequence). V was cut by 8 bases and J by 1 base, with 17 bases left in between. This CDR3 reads CASRGLRGGNTEAFF. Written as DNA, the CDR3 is TGTGCCAGCCGGGGCCTAAGGGGGGGGAACACTGAAGCTTTCTTT.

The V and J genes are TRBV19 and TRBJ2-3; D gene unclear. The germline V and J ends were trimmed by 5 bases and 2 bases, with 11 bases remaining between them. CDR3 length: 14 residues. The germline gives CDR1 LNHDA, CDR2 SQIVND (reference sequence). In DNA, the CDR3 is TGTGCCAGTAGTTCGGGCCTGTACACAGATACGCAGTATTTT. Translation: CASSSGLYTDTQYF.

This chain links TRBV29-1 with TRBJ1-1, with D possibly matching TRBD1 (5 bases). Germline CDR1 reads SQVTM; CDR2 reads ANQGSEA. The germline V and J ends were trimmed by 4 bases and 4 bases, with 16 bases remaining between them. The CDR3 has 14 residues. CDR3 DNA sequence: TGCAGCGTTGGGGGTGGGGACGAGGGCACTGAAGCTTTCTTT. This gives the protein CSVGGGDEGTEAFF.

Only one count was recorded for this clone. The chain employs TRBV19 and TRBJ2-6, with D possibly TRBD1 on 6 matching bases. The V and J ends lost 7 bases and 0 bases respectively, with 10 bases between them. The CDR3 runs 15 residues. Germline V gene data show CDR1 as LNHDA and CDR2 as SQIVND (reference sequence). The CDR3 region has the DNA TGTGCCAGTATGGGGGCAAGCTCTGGGGCCAACGTCCTGACTTTC. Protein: CASMGASSGANVLTF.

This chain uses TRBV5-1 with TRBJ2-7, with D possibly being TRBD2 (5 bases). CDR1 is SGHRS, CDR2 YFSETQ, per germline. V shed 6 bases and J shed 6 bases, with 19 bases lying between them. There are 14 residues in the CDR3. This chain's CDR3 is CASMGSEGGIEQYF. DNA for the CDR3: TGCGCCAGCATGGGAAGCGAGGGTGGTATCGAGCAGTACTTC.

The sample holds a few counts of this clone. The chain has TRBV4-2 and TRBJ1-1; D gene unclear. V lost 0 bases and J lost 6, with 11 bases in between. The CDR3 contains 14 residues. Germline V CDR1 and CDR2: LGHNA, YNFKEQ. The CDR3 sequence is CASSQEPAAAEAFF. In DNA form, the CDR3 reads TGTGCCAGCAGCCAAGAACCTGCGGCCGCTGAAGCTTTCTTT.

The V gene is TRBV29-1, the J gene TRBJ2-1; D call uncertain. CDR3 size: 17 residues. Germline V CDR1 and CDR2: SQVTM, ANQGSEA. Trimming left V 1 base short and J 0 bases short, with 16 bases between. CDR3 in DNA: TGCAGCGTTGAAGTTCTCCGGACCCGGAGCTCCTACAATGAGCAGTTCTTC. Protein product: CSVEVLRTRSSYNEQFF.

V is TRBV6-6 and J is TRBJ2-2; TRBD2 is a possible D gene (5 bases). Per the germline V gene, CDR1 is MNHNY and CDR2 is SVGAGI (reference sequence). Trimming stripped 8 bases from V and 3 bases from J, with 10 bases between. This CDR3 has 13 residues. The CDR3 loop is CASRGFDTGELFF. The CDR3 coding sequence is TGTGCCAGCCGAGGGTTCGACACCGGGGAGCTGTTTTTT.

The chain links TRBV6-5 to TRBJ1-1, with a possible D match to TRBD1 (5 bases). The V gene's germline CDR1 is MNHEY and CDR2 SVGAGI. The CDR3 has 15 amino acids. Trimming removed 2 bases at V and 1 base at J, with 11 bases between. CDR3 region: CASSYVRGPNTEAFF. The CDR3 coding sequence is TGTGCCAGCAGTTACGTGAGGGGCCCGAACACTGAAGCTTTCTTT.

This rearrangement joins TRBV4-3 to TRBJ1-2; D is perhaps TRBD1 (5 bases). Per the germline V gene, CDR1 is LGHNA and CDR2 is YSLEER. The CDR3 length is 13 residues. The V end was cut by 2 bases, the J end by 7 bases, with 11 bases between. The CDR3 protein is CASSQTKGSGYTF. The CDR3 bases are TGCGCCAGCAGCCAAACAAAGGGGTCTGGCTACACCTTC.

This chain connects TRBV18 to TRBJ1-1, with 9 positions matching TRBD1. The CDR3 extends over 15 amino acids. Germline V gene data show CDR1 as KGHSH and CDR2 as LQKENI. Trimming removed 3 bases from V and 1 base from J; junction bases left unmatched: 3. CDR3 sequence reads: CASSPETGGNTEAFF. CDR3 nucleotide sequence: TGTGCCAGCTCACCGGAGACAGGGGGGAACACTGAAGCTTTCTTT.

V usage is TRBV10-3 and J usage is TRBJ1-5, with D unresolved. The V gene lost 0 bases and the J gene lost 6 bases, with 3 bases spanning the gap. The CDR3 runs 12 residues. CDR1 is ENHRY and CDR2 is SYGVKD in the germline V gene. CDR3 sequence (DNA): TGTGCCATCAGTGAGTCTAGTCAGCCCCAGCATTTT. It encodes CAISESSQPQHF.

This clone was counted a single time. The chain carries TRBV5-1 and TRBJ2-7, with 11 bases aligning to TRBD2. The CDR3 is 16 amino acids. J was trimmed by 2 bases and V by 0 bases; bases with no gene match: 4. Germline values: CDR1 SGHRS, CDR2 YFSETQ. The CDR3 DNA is TGCGCCAGCAGCTTGGCCACTAGCGGGGGCACCTACGAGCAGTACTTC. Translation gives CASSLATSGGTYEQYF.

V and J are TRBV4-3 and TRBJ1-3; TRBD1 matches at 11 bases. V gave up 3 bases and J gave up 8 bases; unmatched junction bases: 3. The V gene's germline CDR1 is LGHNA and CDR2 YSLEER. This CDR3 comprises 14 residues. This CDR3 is CASSQGTGGDTIYF. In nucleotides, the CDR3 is TGCGCCAGCAGCCAGGGGACAGGGGGTGACACCATATATTTT.

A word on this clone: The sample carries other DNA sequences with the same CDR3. The CDR3 spells CSVGTGTDTQYF. The CDR3, as DNA: TGCAGCGTTGGCACAGGCACAGATACGCAGTATTTT. The chain joins TRBV29-1 to TRBJ2-3; no clear D gene. The CDR3 runs to 12 residues. Germline CDR1 is SQVTM and CDR2 is ANQGSEA. V was trimmed by 4 bases and J by 1 base, leaving 6 bases between them.

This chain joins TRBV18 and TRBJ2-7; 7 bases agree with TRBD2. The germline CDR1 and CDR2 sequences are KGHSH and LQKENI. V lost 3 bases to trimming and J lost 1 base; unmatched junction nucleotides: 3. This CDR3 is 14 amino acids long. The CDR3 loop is CASSPGGGSYEQYF. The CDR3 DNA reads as TGTGCCAGCTCACCTGGCGGGGGATCCTACGAGCAGTACTTC.

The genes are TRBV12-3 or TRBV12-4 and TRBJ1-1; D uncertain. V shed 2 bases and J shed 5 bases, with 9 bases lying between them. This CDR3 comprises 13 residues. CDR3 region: CASSLKGRTEAFF. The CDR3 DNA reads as TGTGCCAGCAGTTTAAAGGGAAGGACTGAAGCTTTCTTT.

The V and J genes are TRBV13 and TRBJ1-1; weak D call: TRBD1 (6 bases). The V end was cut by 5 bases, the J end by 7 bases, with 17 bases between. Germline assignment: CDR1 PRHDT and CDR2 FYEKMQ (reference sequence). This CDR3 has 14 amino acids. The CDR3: CASSPRGIQNEAFF. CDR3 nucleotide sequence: TGTGCCAGCAGCCCCAGGGGTATTCAGAATGAAGCTTTCTTT.

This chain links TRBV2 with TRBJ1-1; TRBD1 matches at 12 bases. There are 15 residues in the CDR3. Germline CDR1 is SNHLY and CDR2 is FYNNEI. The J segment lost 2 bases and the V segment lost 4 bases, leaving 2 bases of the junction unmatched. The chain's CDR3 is CASSGDRGLNTEAFF. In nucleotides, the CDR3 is TGTGCCAGCAGTGGGGACAGGGGGCTAAACACTGAAGCTTTCTTT.

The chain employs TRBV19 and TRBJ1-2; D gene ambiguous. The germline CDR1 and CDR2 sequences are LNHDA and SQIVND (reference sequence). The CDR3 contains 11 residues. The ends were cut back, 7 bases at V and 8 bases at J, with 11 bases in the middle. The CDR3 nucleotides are TGTGCCAGTATCACATCCTCCGGCTACACCTTC. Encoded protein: CASITSSGYTF. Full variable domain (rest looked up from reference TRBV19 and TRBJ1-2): DGGITQSPKYLFRKEGQNVTLSCEQNLNHDAMYWYRQDPGQGLRLIYYSQIVNDFQKGDIAEGYSVSREKKESFPLTVTSAQKNPTAFYLCASITSSGYTFGSGTRLTVV.

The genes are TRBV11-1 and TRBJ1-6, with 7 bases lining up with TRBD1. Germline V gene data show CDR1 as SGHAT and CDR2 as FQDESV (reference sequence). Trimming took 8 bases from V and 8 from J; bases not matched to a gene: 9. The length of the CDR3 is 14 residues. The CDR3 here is CASGRQGGYSPLHF. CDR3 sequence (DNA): TGTGCCAGCGGCCGACAGGGAGGGTATTCACCCCTCCACTTT.

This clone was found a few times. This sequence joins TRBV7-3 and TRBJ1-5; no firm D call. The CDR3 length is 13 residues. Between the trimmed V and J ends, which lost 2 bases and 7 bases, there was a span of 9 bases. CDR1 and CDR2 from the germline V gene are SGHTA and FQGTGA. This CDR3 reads CASSLGVGQPQHF. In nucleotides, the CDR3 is TGTGCCAGCAGCTTAGGGGTGGGGCAGCCCCAGCATTTT.

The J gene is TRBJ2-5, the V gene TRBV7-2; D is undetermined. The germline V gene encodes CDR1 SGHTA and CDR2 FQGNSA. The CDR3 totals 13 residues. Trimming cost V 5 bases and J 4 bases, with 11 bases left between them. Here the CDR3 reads CASSLLSGETQYF. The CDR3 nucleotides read TGTGCCAGCAGCCTCTTATCAGGAGAGACCCAGTACTTC.